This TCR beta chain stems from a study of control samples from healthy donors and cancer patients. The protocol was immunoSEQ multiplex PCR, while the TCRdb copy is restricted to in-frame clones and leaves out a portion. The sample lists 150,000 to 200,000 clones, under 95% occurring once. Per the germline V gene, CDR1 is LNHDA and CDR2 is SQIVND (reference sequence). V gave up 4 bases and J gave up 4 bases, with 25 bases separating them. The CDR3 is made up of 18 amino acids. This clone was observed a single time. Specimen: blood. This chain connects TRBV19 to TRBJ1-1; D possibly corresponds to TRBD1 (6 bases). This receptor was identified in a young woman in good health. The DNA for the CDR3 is TGTGCCAGTAGTAGGTGGGTTCAGGGGCTTGGGGACCCCACTGAAGCTTTCTTT. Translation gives CASSRWVQGLGDPTEAFF.